The subject of this entry is one T cell receptor (beta chain). Its target is unknown. This entry is derived from a study of beta chain features in type 1 diabetes. Whole-study context: Examined across all samples were some 99 million sorted cells.

Germline loops: CDR1 MDHEN, CDR2 SYDVKM. Trimming cost V 5 bases and J 5 bases; bases outside gene matches: 5. This CDR3 has 15 residues. Study-wide points: Naive, central memory and Treg TCRB repertoires appeared more alike in patients than in healthy donors. Researchers caution that PCR might favor shorter templates, equally among patients and controls. Moderate but significant shortening of TCRB CDR3s was recorded in all four CD4+ subsets from Type 1 diabetes patients.

Sequenced material consisted of expressed TCRB transcripts (all of the isolated RNA was reverse transcribed). Assay used: immunoSEQ multiplex PCR; TCRdb lists only in-frame clones, some missing. The sample records approximately 170,000 clones, around 7.8% being singletons. Sequencing was carried out using central memory CD4+ T cells from blood. The chain is built from TRBV28 and TRBJ1-5; 11 nucleotides agree with TRBD1. This TCR came from a woman aged 40 to 49 with type 1 diabetes. The CDR3 coding sequence is TGTGCCAGCAGTGGGGGACAGGGGGTGGATCAGCCCCAGCATTTT. Translated, it gives CASSGGQGVDQPQHF.